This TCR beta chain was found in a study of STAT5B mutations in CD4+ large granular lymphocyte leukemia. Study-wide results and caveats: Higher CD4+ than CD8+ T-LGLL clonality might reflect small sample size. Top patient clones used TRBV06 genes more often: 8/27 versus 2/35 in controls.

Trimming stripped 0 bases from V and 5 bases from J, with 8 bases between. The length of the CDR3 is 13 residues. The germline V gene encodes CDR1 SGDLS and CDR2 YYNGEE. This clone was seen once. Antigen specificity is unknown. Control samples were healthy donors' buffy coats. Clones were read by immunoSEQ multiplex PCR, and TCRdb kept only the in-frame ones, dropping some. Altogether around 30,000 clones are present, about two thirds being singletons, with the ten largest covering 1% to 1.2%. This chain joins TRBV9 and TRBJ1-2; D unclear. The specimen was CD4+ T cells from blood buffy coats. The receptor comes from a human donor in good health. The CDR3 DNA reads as TGTGCCAGCAGCGTAGATGAGGATTATGGCTACACCTTC. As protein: CASSVDEDYGYTF.